Below, 28 T cell receptor beta chains from the same sample are listed, as sequenced in a study of blood T cell repertoires in COVID-19. Sequencing used immunoSEQ multiplex PCR; TCRdb keeps in-frame clones, though not all of them. The sample includes 20,000 to 30,000 clones, 90% of them seen just once. Sequencing input: peripheral blood. The receptors stem from a man between 70 and 80 years old with acute or convalescent COVID-19.

V gene TRBV6-5 combines with J gene TRBJ1-4; the D gene is possibly TRBD1 (5 bases). CDR1 is MNHEY, CDR2 SVGAGI, per germline. The V end lost 0 bases, the J end lost 11 bases, and 10 bases lay between the germline ends. This CDR3 region has 13 residues. In DNA form, the CDR3 reads TGTGCCAGCAGTTACTCGAGCGGGGGGAAACTGTTTTTT. This sequence encodes CASSYSSGGKLFF.

The V and J genes are TRBV2 and TRBJ2-3, with D possibly TRBD1 on 5 matching bases. The length of the CDR3 is 14 residues. Trimming removed 5 bases at V and 6 bases at J, with 15 bases between. Per the germline V gene, CDR1 is SNHLY and CDR2 is FYNNEI. CDR3 region: CASSWGDSKDTQYF. CDR3 DNA: TGTGCCAGCAGTTGGGGCGATTCGAAGGATACGCAGTATTTT.

The CDR3 sequence is CASSPRQGGTGELFF. The CDR3 DNA follows: TGTGCCAGCAGTCCCCGACAGGGGGGCACCGGGGAGCTGTTTTTT. This chain uses TRBV2 with TRBJ2-2; 9 positions agree with TRBD1. V dropped 5 bases and J dropped 4; count of bases not matched to a gene: 5. The CDR3 spans 15 residues. Germline CDR1 reads SNHLY; CDR2 reads FYNNEI.

The chain uses TRBV25-1 and TRBJ1-2; 10 nucleotides align to TRBD1. The CDR3 has 14 residues. Germline CDR1 is MGHDK and CDR2 is SYGVNS. The V gene end was trimmed by 5 bases and the J gene end by 4 bases; junction bases not matched to a gene: 4. For the CDR3, the DNA is TGTGCCAGCAGTTCCGGGACAGGGGTCTATGGCTACACCTTC. It is translated as CASSSGTGVYGYTF.

The chain has TRBV6-4 and TRBJ2-1; D is unclear. Trimming removed 2 bases at V and 8 bases at J, with 10 bases between. This CDR3 is 13 amino acids long. Germline V lookup: CDR1 MRHNA, CDR2 SNTAGT. The CDR3 nucleotides read TGTGCCAGCAGTGACCCCTATTCCGATGAGCAGTTCTTC. It encodes CASSDPYSDEQFF.

This chain joins TRBV9 and TRBJ1-1; TRBD1 aligns across 11 bases. J gave up 11 bases and V 4 bases, and 10 bases lay outside the gene matches. This CDR3 is built from 14 residues. Germline CDR1 is SGDLS and CDR2 is YYNGEE. In DNA form, the CDR3 reads TGTGCCAGCAGCCCCGGGACAGGGGGAATTTTGGCTTTCTTT. Its protein product is CASSPGTGGILAFF.

This chain connects TRBV7-2 to TRBJ1-3, with D perhaps TRBD1 (5 bases). The CDR3 length is 15 residues. Germline V gene sequence: CDR1 SGHTA, CDR2 FQGNSA. Trimming stripped 4 bases from V and 8 bases from J, with 18 bases between. As DNA, the CDR3 is TGTGCCAGCAGCTCCCGCCCGGGGGAACCCTACACCATATATTTT. Its protein product is CASSSRPGEPYTIYF.

The J gene is TRBJ1-2, the V gene TRBV27; TRBD1 agrees at 11 bases. Germline CDR1 and CDR2: MNHEY and SMNVEV (reference sequence). The CDR3 is 13 amino acids. The V segment lost 8 bases and the J segment 2 bases; nucleotides outside the gene matches: 1. CDR3 residues: CASRTGGNYGYTF. In DNA form, the CDR3 reads TGTGCCAGCCGGACAGGGGGCAACTATGGCTACACCTTC.

The V and J genes are TRBV4-2 and TRBJ1-2, with TRBD1 matching 9 bases. CDR3 size: 15 residues. Germline CDR1 LGHNA, CDR2 YNFKEQ. The V and J ends lost 3 bases and 3 bases, in that order; junction bases with no gene match: 5. The CDR3 here is CASSHATGGDYGYTF. Here the CDR3 DNA reads TGTGCCAGCAGCCATGCGACAGGGGGGGACTATGGCTACACCTTC.

The V and J genes are TRBV18 and TRBJ2-6; TRBD2 might be the D (6 bases). V lost 3 bases and J lost 0, with 12 bases in between. CDR3 size: 17 residues. Germline V gives CDR1 KGHSH, CDR2 LQKENI. CDR3 loop: CASSPSGFFSGANVLTF. The CDR3 DNA is TGTGCCAGCTCACCTAGCGGATTTTTCTCTGGGGCCAACGTCCTGACTTTC.

The chain has TRBV6-6 and TRBJ2-1; 7 bases match TRBD2. Losses at the gene ends were 2 bases for V and 8 bases for J; bases not matched to a gene: 0. The CDR3 loop spans 12 amino acids. Germline loops: CDR1 MNHNY, CDR2 SVGAGI (reference sequence). CDR3 DNA sequence: TGTGCCAGCAGTTACGGGAGGGATGAGCAGTTCTTC. Residues: CASSYGRDEQFF.

The chain links TRBV4-2 to TRBJ1-3; 7 positions match TRBD1. Trimming at V came to 0 bases and at J to 1 base, leaving 6 bases not matched to a gene. The CDR3 spans 17 residues. In germline, CDR1 is LGHNA, CDR2 YNFKEQ. CDR3 region: CASSQDGRQGSGNTIYF. CDR3 DNA sequence: TGTGCCAGCAGCCAAGATGGGAGACAGGGTTCTGGAAACACCATATATTTT.

This clone was detected a few times. The rearrangement uses TRBV28 and TRBJ1-2; D remains unclear. CDR3 size: 12 residues. Trimming took off 6 bases at V and 8 bases at J, with 13 bases between the two ends. The V gene's germline CDR1 is MDHEN and CDR2 SYDVKM. CDR3 in DNA: TGTGCCAGCAGCCCTTTGGCGGCGGGCTACACCTTC. Encoded protein: CASSPLAAGYTF.

Only one count was recorded for this clone. The chain links TRBV5-1 to TRBJ1-2; D remains ambiguous. V lost 1 base to trimming and J lost 8 bases, with 9 bases between them. The germline CDR1 and CDR2 sequences are SGHRS and YFSETQ. The CDR3 loop spans 12 amino acids. The CDR3 spells CASSLPGEGYTF. The CDR3 DNA reads TGCGCCAGCAGCTTGCCCGGGGAAGGCTACACCTTC. The entire variable domain, with the rest obtained from reference TRBV5-1 and TRBJ1-2, is as follows: KAGVTQTPRYLIKTRGQQVTLSCSPISGHRSVSWYQQTPGQGLQFLFEYFSETQRNKGNFPGRFSGRQFSNSRSEMNVSTLELGDSALYLCASSLPGEGYTFGSGTRLTVV.

This clone was observed a single time. J is TRBJ2-5 and V is TRBV13; a possible D gene is TRBD1 (5 bases). V was shortened by 5 bases and J by 5 bases, with 12 bases between the two germline ends. CDR3 length: 13 residues. Germline V gene lookup returns CDR1 PRHDT and CDR2 FYEKMQ (reference sequence). CDR3 loop: CASSVQVSETQYF. The CDR3 region has the DNA TGTGCCAGCAGCGTACAGGTTTCTGAGACCCAGTACTTC. Filled out from reference TRBV13 and TRBJ2-5, the complete variable domain reads AAGVIQSPRHLIKEKRETATLKCYPIPRHDTVYWYQQGPGQDPQFLISFYEKMQSDKGSIPDRFSAQQFSDYHSELNMSSLELGDSALYFCASSVQVSETQYFGPGTRLLVL.

This clone is a singleton in its sample. This chain uses TRBV19 with TRBJ2-6; D ambiguous. CDR1 is LNHDA, CDR2 SQIVND, per germline (reference sequence). Trimming took 1 base from V and 12 from J, leaving 10 bases between them. There are 13 residues in the CDR3. CDR3 loop: CASSIGPVSVLTF. The DNA for the CDR3 is TGTGCCAGTAGTATAGGTCCCGTCAGCGTCCTGACTTTC.

CDR3 sequence reads: CASSPVGTSTNEQFF. CDR3 nucleotide sequence: TGTGCCAGCAGCCCCGTAGGGACTAGCACCAATGAGCAGTTCTTC. The rearrangement joins TRBV6-5 to TRBJ2-1; 9 bases fit TRBD2. The length of the CDR3 is 15 residues. Per the germline V gene, CDR1 is MNHEY and CDR2 is SVGAGI. V trimming: 6 bases; J trimming: 6 bases; junction bases outside the gene matches: 9.

In the case of this clone: The junction departs from germline at one end; a sequencing error may be responsible. This sequence joins TRBV7-3 and TRBJ2-1; TRBD2 matches at 8 bases. Germline V gene sequence: CDR1 SGHTA, CDR2 FQGTGA. This CDR3 region has 15 residues. The CDR3 loop reads CASSLTIGAGAEQFF. The CDR3 bases are TGTGCCAGCAGCCTAACGATTGGAGCGGGAGCTGAGCAGTTCTTC.

The chain recombines TRBV6-5 with TRBJ1-2; perhaps TRBD1 as D (5 bases). Trimming cost V 5 bases and J 2 bases, with 15 bases left between them. CDR3 size: 15 residues. Germline assignment: CDR1 MNHEY and CDR2 SVGAGI. CDR3 amino acids: CASSTRLDINYGYTF. As DNA, the CDR3 is TGTGCCAGCAGTACTCGTTTGGACATAAACTATGGCTACACCTTC.

V usage is TRBV5-4 and J usage is TRBJ2-7; tentatively, D is TRBD2 (7 bases). Germline lookup yields CDR1 SGHNT and CDR2 YYREEE (reference sequence). The CDR3 has 16 amino acids. Trimming took 4 bases from V and 1 from J, leaving 18 bases between them. The CDR3 spells CASSPRGGAGSYEQYF. CDR3 nucleotides: TGTGCCAGCAGCCCCAGGGGAGGGGCCGGGTCCTACGAGCAGTACTTC.

This clone has a handful of counts. This chain links TRBV18 with TRBJ2-1; TRBD2 agrees at 9 bases. Unmatched junction bases numbered 8, after V lost 2 bases and J lost 3 bases. There are 17 residues in the CDR3. Germline-derived CDR1 and CDR2 are KGHSH and LQKENI. In DNA, the CDR3 is TGTGCCAGCTCACCAGAGGGCGGGAGGGGTGGCTACAATGAGCAGTTCTTC. It specifies CASSPEGGRGGYNEQFF.

The V call is TRBV7-3, the J call TRBJ2-3, with TRBD2 identical over 14 bases. CDR1 is SGHTA and CDR2 is FQGTGA in the germline V gene. CDR3 length equals 16 residues. V lost 5 bases and J lost 4; bases outside the gene matches: 5. CDR3 protein: CASSGGTSGSADTQYF. DNA for the CDR3: TGTGCCAGCAGCGGGGGGACTAGCGGGAGCGCAGATACGCAGTATTTT. Full variable domain (outside the CDR3, taken from reference TRBV7-3 and TRBJ2-3): GAGVSQTPSNKVTEKGKYVELRCDPISGHTALYWYRQSLGQGPEFLIYFQGTGAADDSGLPNDRFFAVRPEGSVSTLKIQRTERGDSAVYLCASSGGTSGSADTQYFGPGTRLTVL.

This clone was counted once. The CDR3: CASSPAGWTANSGNTIYF. The CDR3 DNA is TGTGCCAGCAGCCCCGCCGGGTGGACAGCGAACTCTGGAAACACCATATATTTT. The chain uses TRBV3-1 (or the pseudogene TRBV3-2) and TRBJ1-3; possibly TRBD1 for D (6 bases). The CDR3 loop spans 18 amino acids. Trimming removed 4 bases from V and 0 bases from J, with 19 bases in between. The V gene's germline CDR1 is LGHDT and CDR2 YNNKEL (reference sequence).

This clone occurred once. J is TRBJ1-6 and V is TRBV6-1, with 7 positions matching TRBD1. V lost 2 bases, J lost 9 bases, and 7 bases stayed unmatched. This CDR3 is 15 amino acids long. Germline V lookup: CDR1 MNHNS, CDR2 SASEGT. The CDR3 nucleotides read TGTGCCAGCAGTGAAAAACGACAGGGAGGTTCACCCCTCCACTTT. It yields the protein CASSEKRQGGSPLHF.

This chain links TRBV18 with TRBJ2-3, with D possibly TRBD1 on 5 matching bases. The ends were cut back, 0 bases at V and 1 base at J, with 5 bases in the middle. The CDR3 spans 14 residues. Germline loops: CDR1 KGHSH, CDR2 LQKENI. The CDR3 is CASSPPTGTDTQYF. CDR3 nucleotides: TGTGCCAGCTCACCACCGACAGGCACAGATACGCAGTATTTT.

The chain uses TRBV28 and TRBJ1-1; weak D call: TRBD1 (5 bases). V shed 6 bases and J shed 4 bases, with 15 bases lying between them. Germline CDR1 is MDHEN and CDR2 is SYDVKM. CDR3 length: 14 amino acids. CDR3 sequence (DNA): TGTGCCAGCAGCCTAACCCAGGGTACCACTGAAGCTTTCTTT. This gives the protein CASSLTQGTTEAFF.

The chain is built from TRBV10-3 and TRBJ2-2; a possible D gene is TRBD1 (5 bases). CDR3 size: 16 residues. Deletions cut 6 bases from V and 1 base from J, with 15 bases between. Germline CDR1 reads ENHRY; CDR2 reads SYGVKD. The CDR3 here is CAISRSSTENTGELFF. The DNA for the CDR3 is TGTGCCATCAGCCGATCGTCGACAGAGAACACCGGGGAGCTGTTTTTT.

The chain joins TRBV24-1 to TRBJ2-1; 9 positions match TRBD2. With 3 bases clipped from V and 9 bases from J, the junction kept 11 bases outside the gene matches. Germline loops: CDR1 KGHDR, CDR2 SFDVKD. The length of the CDR3 is 16 residues. The CDR3 loop reads CATSDTAGGRWSEQFF. The CDR3 DNA reads TGTGCCACCAGTGATACAGCGGGAGGAAGGTGGAGTGAGCAGTTCTTC.